The clone carrying this TCR beta chain is medium-sized. The time point: sample taken at primary tumor resection. The donor group consisted of roughly 76 patients who had untreated, early-stage non-small cell lung cancer. Unsorted tumor, nontumor lung tissue or cryopreserved PBMC supplied the whole RNA. This specimen comes from a study of spatial heterogeneity in lung cancer. Study in general: TCR and UMI combinations that were unique each appeared, on average, more than ten times in raw reads.

Single TCR cDNA molecules each had their own unique molecular identifier. TCRdb reprocessed the 5' RACE reads via MiXCR and lists one record per CDR3 protein. The sample shows some 8,900 distinct CDR3 sequences, roughly 4.3% of them seen only once. J lost 0 bases, V lost 8 bases, and 4 bases had no gene match. Germline CDR1 reads WNHNN; CDR2 reads SYGVQD (reference sequence). This CDR3 is built from 14 residues. The chain joins TRBV10-1 to TRBJ2-3; 8 bases line up with TRBD1. This TCR was sampled from a male donor with early-stage non-small cell lung cancer. Sample: PBMCs, taken at surgery. The CDR3 loop reads CASSGGLSTDTQYF. The CDR3 nucleotides are TGCGCCAGCTCAGGGGGCCTGAGCACAGATACGCAGTATTTT.